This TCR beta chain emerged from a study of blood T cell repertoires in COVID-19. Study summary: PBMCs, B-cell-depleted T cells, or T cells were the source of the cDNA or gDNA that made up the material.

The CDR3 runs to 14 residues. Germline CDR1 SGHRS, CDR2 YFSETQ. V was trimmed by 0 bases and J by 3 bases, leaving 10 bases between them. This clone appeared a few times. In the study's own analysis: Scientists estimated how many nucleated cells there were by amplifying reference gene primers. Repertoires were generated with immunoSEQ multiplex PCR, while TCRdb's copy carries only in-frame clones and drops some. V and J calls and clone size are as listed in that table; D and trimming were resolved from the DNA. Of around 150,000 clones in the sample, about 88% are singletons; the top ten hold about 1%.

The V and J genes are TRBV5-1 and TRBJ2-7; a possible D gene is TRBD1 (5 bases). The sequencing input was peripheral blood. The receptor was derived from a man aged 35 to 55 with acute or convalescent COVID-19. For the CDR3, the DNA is TGCGCCAGCAGCTTGGCCAAGGGGCTCTACGAGCAGTACTTC. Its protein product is CASSLAKGLYEQYF.